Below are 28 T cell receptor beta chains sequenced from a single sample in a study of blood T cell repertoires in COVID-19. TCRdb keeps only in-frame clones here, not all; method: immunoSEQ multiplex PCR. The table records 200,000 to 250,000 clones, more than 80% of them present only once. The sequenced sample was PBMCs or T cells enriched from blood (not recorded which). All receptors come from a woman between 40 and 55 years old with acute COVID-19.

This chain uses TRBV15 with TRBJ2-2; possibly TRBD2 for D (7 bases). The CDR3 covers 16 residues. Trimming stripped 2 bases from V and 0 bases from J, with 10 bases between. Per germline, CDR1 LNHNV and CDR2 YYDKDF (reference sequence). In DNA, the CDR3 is TGTGCCACCAGCAGATCGCGGGGGCCGAACACCGGGGAGCTGTTTTTT. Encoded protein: CATSRSRGPNTGELFF.

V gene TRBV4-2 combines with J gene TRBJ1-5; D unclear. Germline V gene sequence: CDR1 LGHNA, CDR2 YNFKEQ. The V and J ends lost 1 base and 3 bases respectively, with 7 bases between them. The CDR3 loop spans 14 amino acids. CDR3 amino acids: CASSQGRPNQPQHF. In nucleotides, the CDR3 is TGTGCCAGCAGCCAAGGGCGGCCCAATCAGCCCCAGCATTTT.

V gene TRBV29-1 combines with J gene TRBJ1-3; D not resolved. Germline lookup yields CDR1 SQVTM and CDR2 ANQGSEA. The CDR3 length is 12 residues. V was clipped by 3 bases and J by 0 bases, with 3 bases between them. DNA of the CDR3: TGCAGCGTTGACATCTCTGGAAACACCATATATTTT. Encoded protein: CSVDISGNTIYF.

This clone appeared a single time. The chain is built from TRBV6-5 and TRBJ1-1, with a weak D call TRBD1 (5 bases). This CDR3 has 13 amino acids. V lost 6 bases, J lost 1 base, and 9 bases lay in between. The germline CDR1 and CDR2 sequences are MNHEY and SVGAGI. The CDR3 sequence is CASRMTENTEAFF. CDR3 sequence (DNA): TGTGCCAGCAGAATGACAGAGAACACTGAAGCTTTCTTT.

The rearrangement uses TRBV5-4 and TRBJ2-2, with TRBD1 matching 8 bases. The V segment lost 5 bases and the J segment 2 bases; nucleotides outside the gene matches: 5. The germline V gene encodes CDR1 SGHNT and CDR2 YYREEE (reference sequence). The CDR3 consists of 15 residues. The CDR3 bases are TGTGCCAGCAGTTCGGGACAGGTTAACACCGGGGAGCTGTTTTTT. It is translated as CASSSGQVNTGELFF.

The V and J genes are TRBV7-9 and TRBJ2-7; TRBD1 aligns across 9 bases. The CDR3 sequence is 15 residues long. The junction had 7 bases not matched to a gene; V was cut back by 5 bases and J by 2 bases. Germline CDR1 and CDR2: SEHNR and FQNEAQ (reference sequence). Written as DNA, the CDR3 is TGTGCCAGCAGCCCATGGGACAGGGTTACCTACGAGCAGTACTTC. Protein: CASSPWDRVTYEQYF.

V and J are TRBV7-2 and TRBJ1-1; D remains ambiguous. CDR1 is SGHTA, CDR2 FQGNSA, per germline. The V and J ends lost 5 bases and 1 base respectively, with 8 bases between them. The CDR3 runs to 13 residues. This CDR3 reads CASSLGRNTEAFF. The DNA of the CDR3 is TGTGCCAGCAGCCTAGGGAGGAACACTGAAGCTTTCTTT.

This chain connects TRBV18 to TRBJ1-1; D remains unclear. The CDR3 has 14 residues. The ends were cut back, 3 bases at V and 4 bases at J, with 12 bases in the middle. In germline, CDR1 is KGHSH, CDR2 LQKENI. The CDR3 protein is CASSPSSESTEAFF. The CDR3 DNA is TGTGCCAGCTCACCTTCGAGTGAGAGCACTGAAGCTTTCTTT. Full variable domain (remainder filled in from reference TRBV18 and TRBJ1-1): NAGVMQNPRHLVRRRGQEARLRCSPMKGHSHVYWYRQLPEEGLKFMVYLQKENIIDESGMPKERFSAEFPKEGPSILRIQQVVRGDSAAYFCASSPSSESTEAFFGQGTRLTVV.

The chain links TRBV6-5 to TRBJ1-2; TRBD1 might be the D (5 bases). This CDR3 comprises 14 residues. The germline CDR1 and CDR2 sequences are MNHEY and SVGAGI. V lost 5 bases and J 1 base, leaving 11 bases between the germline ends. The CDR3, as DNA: TGTGCCAGCAGTCTGGGGGGAATTAACTATGGCTACACCTTC. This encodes CASSLGGINYGYTF.

CDR3 DNA: TGTGCCAGCAGTTCGGGGGGGCCGTCAGATACGCAGTATTTT. Amino acids: CASSSGGPSDTQYF. This chain joins TRBV6-5 and TRBJ2-3, with 8 positions matching TRBD2. This CDR3 is built from 14 residues. Germline lookup yields CDR1 MNHEY and CDR2 SVGAGI. V shed 4 bases and J 4 bases; nucleotides not matched to a gene: 4.

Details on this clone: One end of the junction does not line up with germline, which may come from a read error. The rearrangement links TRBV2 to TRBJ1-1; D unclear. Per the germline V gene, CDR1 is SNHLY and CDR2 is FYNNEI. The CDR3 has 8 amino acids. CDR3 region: CMNTEAFF. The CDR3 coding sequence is TGCATGAACACTGAAGCTTTCTTT.

CDR3 region: CASSIGGLAANSYNEQFF. The CDR3 DNA is TGTGCCAGTAGTATAGGGGGGCTAGCGGCAAACTCCTACAATGAGCAGTTCTTC. This chain uses TRBV19 with TRBJ2-1; a possible D gene is TRBD2 (7 bases). Germline V gives CDR1 LNHDA, CDR2 SQIVND (reference sequence). Trimming pared 1 base from V and 0 bases from J, leaving 16 bases between. The CDR3 contains 18 residues. Full variable domain (remainder filled in from reference TRBV19 and TRBJ2-1): DGGITQSPKYLFRKEGQNVTLSCEQNLNHDAMYWYRQDPGQGLRLIYYSQIVNDFQKGDIAEGYSVSREKKESFPLTVTSAQKNPTAFYLCASSIGGLAANSYNEQFFGPGTRLTVL.

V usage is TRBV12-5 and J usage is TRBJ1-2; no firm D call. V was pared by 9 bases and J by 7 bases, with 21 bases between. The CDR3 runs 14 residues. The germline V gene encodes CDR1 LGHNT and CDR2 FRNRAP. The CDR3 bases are TGTGCTAGGAAGCGGTGGAGGAGCATTAGTGGCTACACCTTC. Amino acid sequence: CARKRWRSISGYTF.

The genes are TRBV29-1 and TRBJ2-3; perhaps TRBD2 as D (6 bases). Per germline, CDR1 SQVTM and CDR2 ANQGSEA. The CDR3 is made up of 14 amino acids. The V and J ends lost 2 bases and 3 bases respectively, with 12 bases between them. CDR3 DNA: TGCAGCGTTGAAATCGCAGGGAGGACAGATACGCAGTATTTT. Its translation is CSVEIAGRTDTQYF.

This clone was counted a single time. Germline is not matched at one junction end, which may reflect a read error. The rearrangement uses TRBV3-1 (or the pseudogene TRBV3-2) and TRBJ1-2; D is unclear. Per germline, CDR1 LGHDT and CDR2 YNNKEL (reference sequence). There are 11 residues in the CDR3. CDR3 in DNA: TGTGCCAGCAGCCAAGATTGGGAGAGATGCTTC. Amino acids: CASSQDWERCF.

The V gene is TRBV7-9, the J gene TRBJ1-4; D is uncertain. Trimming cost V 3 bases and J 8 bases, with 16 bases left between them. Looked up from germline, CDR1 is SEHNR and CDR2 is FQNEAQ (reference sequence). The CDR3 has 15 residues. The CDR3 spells CASSFHLLQKEKLFF. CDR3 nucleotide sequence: TGTGCCAGCAGCTTTCACCTCCTTCAGAAGGAAAAACTGTTTTTT. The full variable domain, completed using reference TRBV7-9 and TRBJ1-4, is DTGVSQNPRHKITKRGQNVTFRCDPISEHNRLYWYRQTLGQGPEFLTYFQNEAQLEKSRLLSDRFSAERPKGSFSTLEIQRTEQGDSAMYLCASSFHLLQKEKLFFGSGTQLSVL.

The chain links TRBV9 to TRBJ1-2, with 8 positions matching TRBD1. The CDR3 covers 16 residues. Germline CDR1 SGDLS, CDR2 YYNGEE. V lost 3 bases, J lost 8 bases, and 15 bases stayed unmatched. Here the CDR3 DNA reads TGTGCCAGCAGCGCCGGAGGACAGGGTCTTTCGCGGGGCTACACCTTC. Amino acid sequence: CASSAGGQGLSRGYTF.

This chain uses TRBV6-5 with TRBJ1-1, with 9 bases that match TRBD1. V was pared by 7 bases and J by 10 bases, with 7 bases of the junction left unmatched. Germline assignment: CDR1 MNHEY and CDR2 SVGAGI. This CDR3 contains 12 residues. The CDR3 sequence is CASTRGQGAAFF. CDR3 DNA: TGTGCCAGCACTCGGGGACAGGGTGCAGCTTTCTTT.

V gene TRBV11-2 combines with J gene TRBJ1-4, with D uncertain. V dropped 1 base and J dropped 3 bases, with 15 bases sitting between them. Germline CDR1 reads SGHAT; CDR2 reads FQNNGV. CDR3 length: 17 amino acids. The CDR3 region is CASSLVGYGAANEKLFF. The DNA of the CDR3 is TGTGCCAGCAGCTTAGTAGGTTACGGAGCAGCTAATGAAAAACTGTTTTTT.

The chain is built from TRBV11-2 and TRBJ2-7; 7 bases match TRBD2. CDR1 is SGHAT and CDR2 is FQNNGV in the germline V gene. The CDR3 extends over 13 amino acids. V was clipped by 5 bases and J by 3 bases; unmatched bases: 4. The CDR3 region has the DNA TGTGCCAGCAGCGCCCGGACTAGCTACGAGCAGTACGTC. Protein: CASSARTSYEQYV.

CDR3 residues: CASSGRTDSNEKLFF. The CDR3 bases are TGTGCCAGCAGCGGCCGGACAGACTCTAATGAAAAACTGTTTTTT. V usage is TRBV9 and J usage is TRBJ1-4; a possible D gene is TRBD1 (6 bases). The CDR3 is 15 amino acids. Trimming cost V 3 bases and J 3 bases, with 12 bases left between them. Germline V lookup: CDR1 SGDLS, CDR2 YYNGEE.

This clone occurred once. Here the CDR3 reads CASSDTQGAPTEAFF. CDR3 DNA sequence: TGCGCCAGCAGCGACACACAGGGGGCGCCCACTGAAGCTTTCTTT. The gene calls are TRBV5-1 and TRBJ1-1, with 9 bases that match TRBD1. Germline V CDR1 and CDR2: SGHRS, YFSETQ. CDR3 length: 15 residues. V dropped 4 bases and J dropped 4; count of bases not matched to a gene: 8.

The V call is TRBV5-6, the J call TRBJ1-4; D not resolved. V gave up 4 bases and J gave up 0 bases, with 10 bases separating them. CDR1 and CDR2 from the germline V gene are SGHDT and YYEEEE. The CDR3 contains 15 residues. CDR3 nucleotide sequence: TGTGCCAGCAGCGCATGGACTTCAACTAATGAAAAACTGTTTTTT. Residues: CASSAWTSTNEKLFF. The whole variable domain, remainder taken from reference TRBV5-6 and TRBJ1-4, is DAGVTQSPTHLIKTRGQQVTLRCSPKSGHDTVSWYQQALGQGPQFIFQYYEEEERQRGNFPDRFSGHQFPNYSSELNVNALLLGDSALYLCASSAWTSTNEKLFFGSGTQLSVL.

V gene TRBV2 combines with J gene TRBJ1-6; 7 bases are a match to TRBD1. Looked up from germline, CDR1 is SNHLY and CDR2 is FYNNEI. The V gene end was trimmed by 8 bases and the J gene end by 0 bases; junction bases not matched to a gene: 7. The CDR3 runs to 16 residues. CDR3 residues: CASGQVRSSYNSPLHF. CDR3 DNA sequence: TGTGCCAGCGGACAGGTGCGATCCTCCTATAATTCACCCCTCCACTTT.

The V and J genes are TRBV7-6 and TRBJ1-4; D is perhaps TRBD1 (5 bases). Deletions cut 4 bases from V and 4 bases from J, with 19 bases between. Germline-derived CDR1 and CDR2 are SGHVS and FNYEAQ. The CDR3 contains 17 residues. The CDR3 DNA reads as TGTGCCAGCAGCTCCGACCCTCCGACGGGGGTTAATGAAAAACTGTTTTTT. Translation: CASSSDPPTGVNEKLFF.

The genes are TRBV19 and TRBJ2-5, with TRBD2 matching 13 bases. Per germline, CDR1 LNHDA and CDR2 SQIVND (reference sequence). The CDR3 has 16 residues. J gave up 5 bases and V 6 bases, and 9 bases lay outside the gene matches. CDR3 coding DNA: TGTGCCAGTAGCACCTCGGGACTAGCGGGGTGGGAGACCCAGTACTTC. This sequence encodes CASSTSGLAGWETQYF. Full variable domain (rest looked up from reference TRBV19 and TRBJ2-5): DGGITQSPKYLFRKEGQNVTLSCEQNLNHDAMYWYRQDPGQGLRLIYYSQIVNDFQKGDIAEGYSVSREKKESFPLTVTSAQKNPTAFYLCASSTSGLAGWETQYFGPGTRLLVL.

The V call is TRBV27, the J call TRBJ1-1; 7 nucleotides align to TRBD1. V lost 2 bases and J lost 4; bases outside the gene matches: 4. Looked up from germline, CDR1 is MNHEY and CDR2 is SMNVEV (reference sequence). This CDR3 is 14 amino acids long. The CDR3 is CASSLLDRATEAFF. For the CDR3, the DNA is TGTGCCAGCAGTTTACTCGACAGGGCCACTGAAGCTTTCTTT.

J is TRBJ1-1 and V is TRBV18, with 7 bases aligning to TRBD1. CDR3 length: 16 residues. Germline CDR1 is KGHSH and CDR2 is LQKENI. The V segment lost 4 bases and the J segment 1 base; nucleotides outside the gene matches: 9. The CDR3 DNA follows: TGTGCCAGCTCACTTTCCGGACAGGATCGGAACACTGAAGCTTTCTTT. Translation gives CASSLSGQDRNTEAFF.